This TCR beta chain was identified in a study of T cell responses to AZD1222 COVID-19 vaccine. The CDR3 spans 14 residues. Germline V gene sequence: CDR1 LGHDT, CDR2 YNNKEL (reference sequence). With 4 bases removed from V and 4 bases from J, the gap between germline ends came to 13 bases. TCRdb keeps only in-frame clones here, not all; method: immunoSEQ multiplex PCR. The sample contains under 100,000 clones, roughly 87% of which appear only once. Points from the study as a whole: At baseline, seropositivity was found in only five or six AZD1222 recipients.

To note about this clone: What it recognizes is unknown.

The input for sequencing was peripheral blood, taken 28 days after the second AZD1222 dose. The rearrangement joins TRBV3-1 (or the pseudogene TRBV3-2) to TRBJ1-2; D gene ambiguous. The TCR was taken from an adult who received the AZD1222 COVID-19 vaccine. As DNA, the CDR3 is TGTGCCAGCAGCCCTGACCTGGGTATCTATGGCTACACCTTC. It is translated as CASSPDLGIYGYTF.